This TCR beta chain was identified during a study of T-cell memory formation after mild COVID-19. Concerning this clonotype itself: One end of the junction is discordant with germline, which a read error may explain.

TCRdb redid the calling of the 5' RACE reads with MiXCR, one entry per CDR3 protein. The profile shows about 430,000 distinct CDR3 sequences, under 20% of them singletons. Germline-derived CDR1 and CDR2 are SNHLY and FYNNEI. The CDR3 covers 15 residues. Sample: PBMCs or a T cell subset sorted from them (not recorded which). This receptor was taken from a man between 18 and 35 years old who had mild COVID-19 (a few samples of this study predate the infection). Cell type and time point are not known. This chain joins TRBV2 and TRBJ1-5, with 8 bases that match TRBD1. The CDR3 nucleotides read TGTGCCAGCAGCCCAGTGACAGGGGCAGATCAGCCCCAGAATTTT. Translating gives CASSPVTGADQPQNF.